The clone carrying this TCR beta chain was counted between two and nine times. Its antigen is still unknown. These donors, healthy bone marrow donors, were studied. PCR involved 60 Vbeta and 13 Jbeta primers. The protocol was immunoSEQ multiplex PCR, while the TCRdb copy is restricted to in-frame clones and leaves out a portion. In the table there are about 200,000 clones, roughly 80% of which are singletons. The CDR3 covers 14 residues. The germline V gene encodes CDR1 LNHDA and CDR2 SQIVND (reference sequence). V lost 3 bases, J lost 4 bases, and 12 bases lay in between. The data are from a study of cytomegalovirus exposure and HLA in healthy donors. Study results and caveats: A later analysis showed HLA-associated TCR beta chains outstripping equally common others in clonal expansion.

Sequencing input: PBMCs. The receptor was derived from a girl aged 2-10 years in good health and CMV-seronegative. V gene TRBV19 combines with J gene TRBJ1-2, with a possible D match to TRBD1 (6 bases). In nucleotides, the CDR3 is TGTGCCAGTAGTATGGAATCGGACAGCTATGGCTACACCTTC. It yields the protein CASSMESDSYGYTF.